The rows below give T cell receptor beta chains drawn from one sample of a study of T cell changes during pregnancy in multiple sclerosis. Libraries were prepared by immunoSEQ multiplex PCR; TCRdb keeps only in-frame clonotypes and omits some of them. This table holds about 110,000 clones, 91% found once. Sequencing used peripheral blood, obtained before pregnancy. These receptors were obtained from a female donor with multiple sclerosis, enrolled in a pregnancy study. The CDR3 runs from the conserved cysteine through the conserved F or W. A D gene is named only where the DNA matches it firmly. The size of a clone is reported for some rows only, either as once, few or many, or as a class for expanded clones.

J gene,V gene,clone size,D gene,CDR3 DNA,CDR3 protein
TRBJ1-2,TRBV5-1,NA,TRBD1,TGCGCCAGCAGCTCGGGACAGGGTTTATTCTATGGCTACACCTTC,CASSSGQGLFYGYTF
TRBJ2-3,TRBV18,NA,TRBD2,TGTGCCAGCTCACCACTAGCGGGGGGGCTGGCAGATACGCAGTATTTT,CASSPLAGGLADTQYF
TRBJ2-5,TRBV15,NA,NA,TGTGCCACCAGCAGAGACACTAGCTACGAAGAGACCCAGTACTTC,CATSRDTSYEETQYF
TRBJ2-5,TRBV7-2,NA,TRBD2,TGTGCCAGCAGCTTAGTAGGGACTAGATCAGGAGAGACCCAGTACTTC,CASSLVGTRSGETQYF
TRBJ2-7,TRBV7-2,NA,TRBD1,TGTGCCAGCAGCTCTCCCGGGACAGGGATTACCTACGAGCAGTACTTC,CASSSPGTGITYEQYF
TRBJ1-2,TRBV23-1,NA,NA,TGCGCCAGCAGTCAATACCCGGCAGGGCATCACTATGGCTACACCTTC,CASSQYPAGHHYGYTF
TRBJ2-2,TRBV4-2,NA,TRBD2,TGTGCCAGCAGCCAAGATTCGGCGGGAGGGGACACCGGGGAGCTGTTTTTT,CASSQDSAGGDTGELFF
TRBJ2-5,TRBV5-1,NA,TRBD2,TGCGCCAGCAGCCCTGGGGCGGGACTAGCGGGACTCGGAGAGACCCAGTACTTC,CASSPGAGLAGLGETQYF
TRBJ2-3,TRBV7-9,NA,TRBD2,TGTGCCAGCAGCTTAGCTCGGGAGGCGGCTAGCACAGATACGCAGTATTTT,CASSLAREAASTDTQYF
TRBJ2-5,TRBV2,once,TRBD2,TGTGCCAGCAGCCTGACTAGCGGGGGCCCTCAAGAGACCCAGTACTTC,CASSLTSGGPQETQYF
TRBJ2-7,TRBV27,NA,NA,TGTGCCAGCAGTCGCGCCGGGACAAACTACGAGCAGTACTTC,CASSRAGTNYEQYF
TRBJ2-7,TRBV18,NA,NA,TGTGCCAGCTCACCAATAGCTGGAGAGCAGTACTTC,CASSPIAGEQYF
TRBJ2-1,TRBV19,NA,TRBD1,TGTGCCAGTAAATACCGGGACAGGGGGAATGAGCAGTTCTTC,CASKYRDRGNEQFF
TRBJ2-3,TRBV11-2,NA,NA,TGTGCCAGCAGCTTAGGGTTCCGGGCAGATACGCAGTATTTT,CASSLGFRADTQYF
TRBJ2-1,TRBV5-1,NA,TRBD1,TGCGCCAGCAGCCGATTGGTTGGGGTTGACCAGGGGGTTAACAATGAGCAGTTCTTC,CASSRLVGVDQGVNNEQFF
TRBJ2-2,TRBV7-9,NA,TRBD2,TGTGCCAGCAGCTTAGCCTCACTAGCGGGGCTGAACACCGGGGAGCTGTTTTTT,CASSLASLAGLNTGELFF
TRBJ2-7,TRBV27,once,TRBD1,TGTGCCAGCAGTATACAGGGGAAAAGGCAGTACTTC,CASSIQGKRQYF
TRBJ1-1,TRBV19,NA,NA,TGTGCCAGTAGTATAGCCCTGACAGGTAGCAGCACTGAAGCTTTCTTT,CASSIALTGSSTEAFF
TRBJ1-4,TRBV9,NA,TRBD1,TGTGCCAGCAGCGGACAGACAGGGGCTAATGAAAAACTGTTTTTT,CASSGQTGANEKLFF
TRBJ2-2,TRBV5-1,NA,TRBD2,TGCGCCAGCAGCTCCCTAGCGGGAGGGAACACCGGGGAGCTGTTTTTT,CASSSLAGGNTGELFF
TRBJ1-1,TRBV6-5,NA,TRBD1,TGTGCCAGCAGTAAGATCCTAGACAGGGCTGGTGAAGCTTTCTTT,CASSKILDRAGEAFF
TRBJ2-7,TRBV4-1,few,NA,TGCGCCAGCAGCCCCAGGTGGGAGTCAAACGAGCAGTACTTC,CASSPRWESNEQYF
TRBJ1-1,TRBV7-6,NA,NA,TGTGCCAGCAGCTTAGTGTCAGACCGGGTGACTGAAGCTTTCTTT,CASSLVSDRVTEAFF
TRBJ2-7,TRBV6-5,NA,NA,TGTGCCAGCAGTTACGTTCAGGGATACGAGCAGTACTTC,CASSYVQGYEQYF
TRBJ2-2,TRBV19,NA,NA,TGTGCCAGTAGTATCTCCGTCCTACTAGGGGAGCTGTTTTTT,CASSISVLLGELFF
TRBJ2-3,TRBV4-1,NA,NA,TGCGCCAGCAGCCAAGAGGGTGCGGGCCGACCCACAGATACGCAGTATTTT,CASSQEGAGRPTDTQYF
TRBJ2-3,TRBV7-2,NA,TRBD2,TGTGCCAGCAGCTTAGCTAGCGGGAGCACAGATACGCAGTATTTT,CASSLASGSTDTQYF
TRBJ2-7,TRBV6-5,NA,NA,TGTGCCAGCAGAGATCCGGGACAAAAAGCCTACGAGCAGTACTTC,CASRDPGQKAYEQYF
TRBJ1-1,TRBV29-1,once,NA,TGCAGCGTTGACGGACAGCCTGTGAACACTGAAGCTTTCTTT,CSVDGQPVNTEAFF
TRBJ2-7,TRBV5-1,NA,TRBD2,TGCGCCAGCAGCCTCCCCGTCCAGCGGGGACTCTCCTACGAGCAGTACTTC,CASSLPVQRGLSYEQYF
TRBJ2-7,TRBV30,NA,NA,TGTGCTTATTACAGTTCCTACGAGCAGTACTTC,CAYYSSYEQYF
TRBJ1-6,TRBV30,NA,NA,TGTGCCTGGAGTGGTGGTGGGGGCACACCCCTCCACTTT,CAWSGGGGTPLHF
TRBJ1-1,TRBV10-3,NA,TRBD1,TGTGCCATCAGTGTGGACAGGGGAAAAACTGAAGCTTTCTTT,CAISVDRGKTEAFF
TRBJ2-5,TRBV19,NA,TRBD2,TGTGCCAGTAGTATTAGCGGGGGGAAACAAGAGACCCAGTACTTC,CASSISGGKQETQYF
TRBJ2-3,TRBV4-2,NA,NA,TGTGCCAGCAGCCACTCCTCGGTGACAGATACGCAGTATTTT,CASSHSSVTDTQYF